These 3 T cell receptor beta chains were all obtained from the same sample, sequenced in a study of post-analysis software for immune sequencing data. General observations from the study: Controls had lower frequencies than patients of five TRBV segments, which included TRBV5-6, TRBV5-1 and TRBV20-1.

These receptors are not linked to any known antigen. Prepared libraries of TCR beta cDNA carried unique molecular identifiers. TCRdb processed the PCR reads anew with MiXCR; each CDR3 protein has one entry. The sample consists of about 820,000 distinct CDR3 sequences, roughly 58% of them appearing once. Sequencing used blood. The origin of the receptors is a girl between 5 and 17 years old with multiple sclerosis.

The chain combines TRBV25-1 with TRBJ1-2; D is possibly TRBD1 (5 bases). Germline V gives CDR1 MGHDK, CDR2 SYGVNS. The CDR3 runs to 14 residues. V was clipped by 1 base and J by 8 bases, with 14 bases between them. DNA of the CDR3: TGTGCCAGCAGTGAATGGGTGGAGGGGAAAGGCTACACCTTC. It encodes CASSEWVEGKGYTF.

The chain couples TRBV6-5 to TRBJ1-2, with D unresolved. The CDR3 sequence is 15 residues long. V dropped 0 bases and J dropped 7 bases, with 15 bases sitting between them. Germline CDR1 is MNHEY and CDR2 is SVGAGI. The CDR3 DNA reads TGTGCCAGCAGTTACTCGAATGCAGGCCGGGGTGGCTACACCTTC. Protein sequence: CASSYSNAGRGGYTF.

This chain links TRBV10-3 with TRBJ1-6, with 8 bases lining up with TRBD1. With V trimmed by 0 bases and J by 7 bases, 5 bases remained unmatched. Germline CDR1 ENHRY, CDR2 SYGVKD. The CDR3 has 16 amino acids. This chain's CDR3 is CAISESRTGPNSPLHF. In DNA, the CDR3 is TGTGCCATCAGTGAGTCAAGGACAGGGCCGAATTCACCCCTCCACTTT.